The present T cell receptor (beta chain) was sequenced within a study of T cell responses to AZD1222 COVID-19 vaccine (dated by TCRdb to about 2021). About the investigation overall: TCR sequencing was performed for roughly 240 trial participants, of whom roughly 200 were given two doses of AZD1222 and around 25 were given two doses of MenACWY control vaccine. Trial participants were enrolled by age into 18-55, 56-69 and 70-plus year subgroups, with around 140, 26 and 57 TCR-sequenced participants respectively. Here is what the overall study found, with its caveats: Reportedly, almost half of the unique spike-specific TCRs recognized epitopes lying outside the regions that are mutated in the B.1.351 and B.1.1.7 variants. The whole spike protein was spanned by vaccine-associated CD4 TCRs, and dominant responses were seen in regions 160-218 and 743-854. Most participants were white British and females outnumbered males, and the authors suggested that clonal diversity may have been underestimated. Conclusions about previously exposed vaccinees were limited because only 5 or 6 AZD1222 recipients were SARS-CoV-2 seropositive at baseline. In the small 56-69-year group, the increase in depth fell short of significance, most likely because of low power. Because no samples from the day 14 peak response were available, repertoires could be characterized only after the peak T cell response. A significant rise in spike-specific TCR breadth and depth was observed after two AZD1222 doses relative to day 0 and relative to MenACWY recipients.

A remark on this clone: No antigen is known for it. Per-base qualities were not stored, and no clone one base away is much larger.

The intended sense of this specimen's time point label: about 28 days (+/-7) after the second vaccine dose. AZD1222 recipients given second doses at about 4 weeks or at about 12 weeks were pooled, since spike-specific TCR depth and breadth were not found to differ between the two schedules. Samples from vaccinated people were obtained from the UK trials COV001 and COV002, which included a single-blind randomized controlled phase 2/3 trial of AZD1222 (ChAdOx1 nCoV-19) in healthy adults. For TCRbeta chain sequencing, PBMC samples were collected from trial participants at day 0 and at day 28 after the second dose. The CDR3 regions of human TCRbeta chains were subjected to immunosequencing. The original methods were these. Repertoire TCRs were matched against a reference library of SARS-CoV-2-specific TCRs generated with the MIRA antigen-specificity platform. Breadth meant the fraction of unique TCRs that were SARS-CoV-2-associated, whereas depth meant the fraction of total T cells that were SARS-CoV-2-associated. Using the MIRA data, each spike-specific TCR was assigned both to the spike region to which the TCR was reactive and to a CD4 or CD8 class. Log10-transformed breadth and depth values were compared by one-way ANOVA with Sidak's multiple comparisons tests. Here the immuneACCESS table is served through TCRdb, limited to in-frame sequences with V and J called. Missing clones are a known gap in these copies; in checked studies unresolved V genes cover under half, and the rest lacks a known reason. V, J and clone size are those of that table, while D and trimming were read from the DNA. Here the sample has about 140,000 clones; roughly 91% occur a single time. The ten top clones hold 5% to 6.5% of the sample.

The CDR3 holds 13 amino acids from the cysteine to the phenylalanine. The CDR3 DNA has 39 bases and is translated from base 1. According to the germline V gene, CDR1 reads SGHRS and CDR2 reads YFSETQ. The V end gives up 6 bases and the J end 7 bases, leaving 7 bases in the junction not matched to a gene. This TCR was sampled from an adult who received the AZD1222 COVID-19 vaccine. Recombination connected TRBV5-1 to TRBJ2-7; TRBD1 matches 10 bases in the middle. The sequencing here drew on peripheral blood, taken 28 days after the second AZD1222 dose. Here is the DNA: TGCGCCAGCAAGTACGACAGGGGGCAAGAGCAGTACTTC. This codes for CASKYDRGQEQYF. Where the CDR3 stops, the reference TRBV5-1 and TRBJ2-7 genes take over; the full variable domain is KAGVTQTPRYLIKTRGQQVTLSCSPISGHRSVSWYQQTPGQGLQFLFEYFSETQRNKGNFPGRFSGRQFSNSRSEMNVSTLELGDSALYLCASKYDRGQEQYFGPGTRLTVT.